The 9 T cell receptor beta chains in this list originate from one sample, sequenced in a study of T cell responses to AZD1222 COVID-19 vaccine. TCRdb's copy holds only in-frame clones and misses some; the assay was immunoSEQ multiplex PCR. The sample records 100,000 or so clones, roughly nine tenths being singletons. The specimen was peripheral blood, collected on day 0 of AZD1222 vaccination. All receptors derive from an adult in good health.

V usage is TRBV4-1 and J usage is TRBJ1-2; D perhaps matches TRBD1 (6 bases). Trimming stripped 8 bases from V and 6 bases from J, with 19 bases between. The CDR3 runs to 14 residues. Per germline, CDR1 MGHRA and CDR2 YSYEKL. The CDR3, as DNA: TGCGCCAGCTCACCAACAGGGACGGGGGATGGCTACACCTTC. It encodes CASSPTGTGDGYTF.

In this sample, this clone turned up a few times. This chain's CDR3 is CASVAGQGVLDTQYF. The CDR3 region has the DNA TGTGCCAGCGTCGCCGGACAGGGTGTCTTAGATACGCAGTATTTT. The chain uses TRBV28 and TRBJ2-3; 8 nucleotides agree with TRBD1. This CDR3 has 15 residues. Germline V gives CDR1 MDHEN, CDR2 SYDVKM. V gave up 8 bases and J gave up 5 bases; unmatched junction bases: 12.

This clone was counted a single time. The germline gene is not matched at one end of the junction; a read error may be the cause. V and J are TRBV7-3 and TRBJ1-1; D ambiguous. Germline assignment: CDR1 SGHTA and CDR2 FQGTGA. CDR3 length equals 15 residues. CDR3 residues: CASSLTGRSNTEAFF. The DNA for the CDR3 is TGTGCCAGCAGCCTAACTGGCAGGTCGAACACTGAAGCTTTCTTT.

The chain employs TRBV29-1 and TRBJ2-7; D may correspond to TRBD1 or TRBD2 (5 bases each). CDR1 and CDR2 from the germline V gene are SQVTM and ANQGSEA. The CDR3 contains 14 residues. Trimming shortened V by 4 bases and J by 3 bases, and 16 bases separated the two germline ends. The CDR3 bases are TGCAGCGTTGGAGGGACGGGCGACCTCTACGAGCAGTACTTC. This gives the protein CSVGGTGDLYEQYF.

The chain carries TRBV3-1 (or the pseudogene TRBV3-2) and TRBJ2-3; TRBD2 agrees at 7 bases. CDR3 length: 14 amino acids. Trimming took 3 bases from V and 3 from J; bases not matched to a gene: 3. Germline CDR1 is LGHDT and CDR2 is YNNKEL (reference sequence). As DNA, the CDR3 is TGTGCCAGCAGCCAGAATAGCGGGACAGATACGCAGTATTTT. Protein product: CASSQNSGTDTQYF.

This chain links TRBV30 with TRBJ1-3; D gene unclear. The germline V gene encodes CDR1 GTSNPN and CDR2 SVGIG (reference sequence). V lost 8 bases, J lost 0 bases, and 5 bases lay in between. The CDR3 consists of 11 residues. This CDR3 reads CAHRSGNTIYF. Here the CDR3 DNA reads TGTGCCCACCGCTCTGGAAACACCATATATTTT.

This clone came up once. The chain carries TRBV27 and TRBJ1-1, with D possibly TRBD1 on 5 matching bases. Germline-derived CDR1 and CDR2 are MNHEY and SMNVEV (reference sequence). The CDR3 runs to 14 residues. V gave up 3 bases and J gave up 4 bases, with 12 bases separating them. As DNA, the CDR3 is TGTGCCAGCAGTTTTGGGGGTGTAGGCACTGAAGCTTTCTTT. Amino acid sequence: CASSFGGVGTEAFF.

Here the CDR3 reads CASSPGHVTSYEQYF. CDR3 nucleotide sequence: TGTGCCAGCAGTCCGGGACACGTTACCTCCTACGAGCAGTACTTC. The gene calls are TRBV6-2 or TRBV6-3 and TRBJ2-7, with D tentatively TRBD1 (6 bases). Looked up from germline, CDR1 is MNHEY and CDR2 is SVGEGT. V was pared by 5 bases and J by 0 bases, with 14 bases between. The CDR3 is 15 amino acids.

This chain joins TRBV27 and TRBJ1-5; D is unclear. The germline gives CDR1 MNHEY, CDR2 SMNVEV (reference sequence). The V and J ends lost 6 bases and 2 bases respectively, with 11 bases between them. This CDR3 is built from 14 residues. The DNA for the CDR3 is TGTGCCAGCAGGTTAACAGCCGGCAATCAGCCCCAGCATTTT. Amino acid sequence: CASRLTAGNQPQHF.